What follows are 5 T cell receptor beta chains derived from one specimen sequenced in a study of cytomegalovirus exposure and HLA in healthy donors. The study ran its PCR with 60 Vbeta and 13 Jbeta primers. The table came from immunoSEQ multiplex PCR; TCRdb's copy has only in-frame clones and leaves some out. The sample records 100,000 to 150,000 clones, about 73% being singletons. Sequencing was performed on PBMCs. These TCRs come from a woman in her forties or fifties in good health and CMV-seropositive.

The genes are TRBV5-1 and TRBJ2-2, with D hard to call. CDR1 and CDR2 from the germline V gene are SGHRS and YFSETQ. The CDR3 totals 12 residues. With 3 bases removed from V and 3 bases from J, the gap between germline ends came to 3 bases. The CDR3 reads CASSYYTGELFF. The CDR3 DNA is TGCGCCAGCAGCTACTACACCGGGGAGCTGTTTTTT.

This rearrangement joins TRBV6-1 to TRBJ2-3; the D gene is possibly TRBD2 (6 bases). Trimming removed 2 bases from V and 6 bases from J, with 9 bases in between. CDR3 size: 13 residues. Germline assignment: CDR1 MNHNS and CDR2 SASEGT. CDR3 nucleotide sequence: TGTGCCAGCAGTGAAAGGGCGGGGGATACGCAGTATTTT. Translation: CASSERAGDTQYF.

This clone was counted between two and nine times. The DNA for the CDR3 is TGTGCCAGCTCACTCCAGCGGGACGGGACCTACGAGCAGTACTTC. It codes for CASSLQRDGTYEQYF. The chain couples TRBV18 to TRBJ2-7; 7 bases agree with TRBD2. This CDR3 region has 15 residues. Per germline, CDR1 KGHSH and CDR2 LQKENI. The J segment lost 2 bases and the V segment lost 4 bases, leaving 8 bases of the junction unmatched.

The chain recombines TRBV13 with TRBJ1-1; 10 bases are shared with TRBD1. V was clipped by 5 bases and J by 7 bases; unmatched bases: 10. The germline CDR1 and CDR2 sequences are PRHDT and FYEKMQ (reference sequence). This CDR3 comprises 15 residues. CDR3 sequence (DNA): TGTGCCAGCAGCAACCGACAGGGGGCGTATTATGAAGCTTTCTTT. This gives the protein CASSNRQGAYYEAFF.

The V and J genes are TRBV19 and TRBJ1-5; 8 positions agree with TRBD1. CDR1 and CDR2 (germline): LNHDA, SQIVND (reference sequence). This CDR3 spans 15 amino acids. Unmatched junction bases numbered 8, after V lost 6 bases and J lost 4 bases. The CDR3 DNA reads TGTGCCAGTAGGTTAAGGCAGGGGGCAAATCAGCCCCAGCATTTT. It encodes CASRLRQGANQPQHF.